Below, 14 T cell receptor beta chains from the same sample are listed, as sequenced in a study of T cells in Graves' hyperthyroidism and ophthalmopathy. The investigators amplified TCR beta CDR3 regions from RNA transcripts. The HTBI set primed first-round TCR CDR3 RT-PCR. TCRdb analysed the multiplex PCR reads with MiXCR anew, one entry per CDR3 protein. Of around 800,000 distinct CDR3 sequences listed, 38% are singletons. Sequences were obtained from blood. The receptors shown here come from a man between 18 and 29 years old with Graves' hyperthyroidism.

CDR3 nucleotides: TGTGCCAGCAGCTACTCGTCGGTAGCGGGAGTGGTGAAGACCCAGTACTTC. Protein product: CASSYSSVAGVVKTQYF. The rearrangement links TRBV7-2 to TRBJ2-5; 9 bases align to TRBD2. Germline V CDR1 and CDR2: SGHTA, FQGNSA. This CDR3 comprises 17 residues. The V and J ends lost 4 bases and 6 bases, in that order; junction bases with no gene match: 15.

This clonotype came up a few times. The J gene is TRBJ2-7, the V gene TRBV2; D unclear. The CDR3 runs 14 residues. Trimming took 6 bases from V and 3 from J, leaving 15 bases between them. The V gene's germline CDR1 is SNHLY and CDR2 FYNNEI. The CDR3 region has the DNA TGTGCCAGCAGCCAACCAGGTGCCTACTACGAGCAGTACTTC. Protein: CASSQPGAYYEQYF.

This clonotype appeared many times. The chain has TRBV2 and TRBJ1-4; D is unclear. This CDR3 region has 12 residues. CDR1 is SNHLY, CDR2 FYNNEI, per germline. V dropped 4 bases and J dropped 7 bases, with 7 bases sitting between them. The CDR3 reads CASSVSAEKLFF. CDR3 DNA: TGTGCCAGCAGTGTTTCGGCTGAAAAACTGTTTTTT. The whole variable domain, filled in from reference TRBV2 and TRBJ1-4, reads EPEVTQTPSHQVTQMGQEVILRCVPISNHLYFYWYRQILGQKVEFLVSFYNNEISEKSEIFDDQFSVERPDGSNFTLKIRSTKLEDSAMYFCASSVSAEKLFFGSGTQLSVL.

This clonotype was observed a single time. A much larger clonotype is one base distant, so this may be a read error. The chain recombines TRBV14 with TRBJ1-1, with D unclear. The CDR3 contains 13 residues. The V gene's germline CDR1 is SGHDN and CDR2 FVKESK. In DNA, the CDR3 is TGTGCCATCAGCCAAGATCAATACACTGAAGCTTTCTTT. Its translation: CAISQDQYTEAFF.

This clonotype has just a few counts. The rearrangement joins TRBV4-2 to TRBJ1-1; D gene uncertain. The CDR3 runs 14 residues. Trimming cost V 0 bases and J 1 base, with 6 bases left between them. Germline lookup yields CDR1 LGHNA and CDR2 YNFKEQ. CDR3 in amino acids: CASSQERANTEAFF. The DNA for the CDR3 is TGTGCCAGCAGCCAAGAGCGGGCGAACACTGAAGCTTTCTTT.

The V call is TRBV7-2, the J call TRBJ1-1; weak D call: TRBD1 (5 bases). This CDR3 has 15 amino acids. Looked up from germline, CDR1 is SGHTA and CDR2 is FQGNSA. Deletions cut 3 bases from V and 5 bases from J, with 16 bases between. For the CDR3, the DNA is TGTGCCAGCAGCTTGGTGGGGGAAAGAGGGACTGAAGCTTTCTTT. It yields the protein CASSLVGERGTEAFF.

This chain connects TRBV2 to TRBJ1-5; D is ambiguous. The CDR3 loop spans 16 amino acids. V was trimmed by 2 bases and J by 2 bases, leaving 13 bases between them. Germline CDR1 is SNHLY and CDR2 is FYNNEI. CDR3 in amino acids: CASSETRHRGNQPQHF. The CDR3 DNA reads TGTGCCAGCAGTGAAACGAGACACCGGGGCAATCAGCCCCAGCATTTT.

V gene TRBV9 combines with J gene TRBJ2-7; D gene uncertain. Trimming removed 7 bases from V and 2 bases from J, with 19 bases in between. Germline V CDR1 and CDR2: SGDLS, YYNGEE. This CDR3 is built from 15 residues. CDR3 in DNA: TGTGCCAGCTCACCACGGTCCGTCATGCCCTACGAGCAGTACTTC. As protein: CASSPRSVMPYEQYF.

This clonotype was counted many times. The chain combines TRBV12-3 or TRBV12-4 with TRBJ1-5; 7 nucleotides align to TRBD1. The CDR3 extends over 14 amino acids. After removal of 6 bases from V and 4 bases from J, the junction contained 6 bases not matched to a gene. DNA for the CDR3: TGTGCCAGCAGCCCGACAGGGACTAATCAGCCCCAGCATTTT. It codes for CASSPTGTNQPQHF.

This clonotype occurred a few times. The V gene is TRBV19, the J gene TRBJ1-5; D gene ambiguous. Germline V gives CDR1 LNHDA, CDR2 SQIVND (reference sequence). V dropped 3 bases and J dropped 4 bases, with 10 bases sitting between them. There are 14 residues in the CDR3. The CDR3 region has the DNA TGTGCCAGTAGTATCTTTCAGACGAATCAGCCCCAGCATTTT. It encodes CASSIFQTNQPQHF. The full variable domain, with the rest looked up from reference TRBV19 and TRBJ1-5, is DGGITQSPKYLFRKEGQNVTLSCEQNLNHDAMYWYRQDPGQGLRLIYYSQIVNDFQKGDIAEGYSVSREKKESFPLTVTSAQKNPTAFYLCASSIFQTNQPQHFGDGTRLSIL.

This clonotype was counted only a few times. The rearrangement joins TRBV12-3 or TRBV12-4 to TRBJ2-7; D is uncertain. The CDR3 has 13 amino acids. Trimming removed 6 bases at V and 3 bases at J, with 12 bases between. The CDR3 region is CASSIRGGYEQYF. CDR3 coding DNA: TGTGCCAGCAGCATCAGAGGCGGCTACGAGCAGTACTTC.

At least ten counts were recorded for this clonotype. The chain recombines TRBV19 with TRBJ2-5; D not certain. Germline CDR1 and CDR2: LNHDA and SQIVND (reference sequence). Between the trimmed V and J ends, which lost 3 bases and 5 bases, there was a span of 4 bases. This CDR3 is 11 amino acids long. CDR3 DNA sequence: TGTGCCAGTAGTATGAGGGAGACCCAGTACTTC. Translated: CASSMRETQYF.

The rearrangement links TRBV5-1 to TRBJ2-2; tentative D call: TRBD2 (6 bases). Germline-derived CDR1 and CDR2 are SGHRS and YFSETQ. The CDR3 sequence is 14 residues long. The V end lost 4 bases, the J end lost 4 bases, and 11 bases lay between the germline ends. The CDR3 loop reads CASSPSAATGELFF. As DNA, the CDR3 is TGCGCCAGCAGCCCTAGCGCGGCCACCGGGGAGCTGTTTTTT.

This clonotype was seen only a few times. The chain joins TRBV20-1 to TRBJ1-1, with D perhaps matching TRBD1 (5 bases). With 4 bases removed from V and 3 bases from J, the gap between germline ends came to 12 bases. Germline values: CDR1 DFQATT, CDR2 SNEGSKA (reference sequence). The CDR3 has 13 amino acids. Here the CDR3 DNA reads TGCAGTGCTACCCTCGGGACCGACACTGAAGCTTTCTTT. It is translated as CSATLGTDTEAFF.